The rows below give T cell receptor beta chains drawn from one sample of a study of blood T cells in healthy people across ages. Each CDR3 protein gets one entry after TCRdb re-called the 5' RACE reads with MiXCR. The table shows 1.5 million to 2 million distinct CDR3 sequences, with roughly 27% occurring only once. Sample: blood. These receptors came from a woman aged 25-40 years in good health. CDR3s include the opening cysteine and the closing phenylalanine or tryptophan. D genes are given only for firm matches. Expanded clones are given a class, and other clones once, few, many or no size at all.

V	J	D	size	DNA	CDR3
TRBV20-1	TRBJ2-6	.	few	TGCAGTGCCGAGACCGAGACTGGGGCCAACGTCCTGACTTTC	CSAETETGANVLTF
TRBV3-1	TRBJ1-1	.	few	TGTGCCAGCAGGGCAGGGGTCGCTGAAGCTTTCTTT	CASRAGVAEAFF
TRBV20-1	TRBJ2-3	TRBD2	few	TGCAGTGCCCCGGGACTAGCGGGAGATTTGGACACAGATACGCAGTATTTT	CSAPGLAGDLDTDTQYF
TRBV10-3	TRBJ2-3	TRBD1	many	TGTGCCATCAGTGACAGGGGGATGAAAGATACGCAGTATTTT	CAISDRGMKDTQYF
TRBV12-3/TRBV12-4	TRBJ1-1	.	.	TGTGCCAGCAGGGCCGTTCTGAACACTGAAGCTTTCTTT	CASRAVLNTEAFF
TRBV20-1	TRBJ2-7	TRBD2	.	TGCAGTGCTAGAGTGCCCCCAGCGGGAGTCCCCTACGAGCAGTACTTC	CSARVPPAGVPYEQYF
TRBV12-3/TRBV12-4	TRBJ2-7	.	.	TGTGCCAGCAGAGACCGCGGGGTCGGCGAGCAGTACTTC	CASRDRGVGEQYF
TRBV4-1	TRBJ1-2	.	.	TGCGCCAGCAGCCAAGAAACCCCTTCTTTGTCGGGCTACACCTTC	CASSQETPSLSGYTF
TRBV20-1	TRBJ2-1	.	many	TGCAGTGCTAGTGCAGGTTACAATGAGCAGTTCTTC	CSASAGYNEQFF
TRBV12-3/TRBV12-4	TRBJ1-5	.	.	TGTGCCAGCAGTTTAGCGTCCAGCCCCAATCAGCCCCAGCATTTT	CASSLASSPNQPQHF
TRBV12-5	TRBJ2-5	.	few	TGTGCTAGTGGTTTGAACAGACAAGAGACCCAGTACTTC	CASGLNRQETQYF
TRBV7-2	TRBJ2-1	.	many	TGTGCCAGCAGCCAAAGAAGGCGGGAAGGCGATGAGCAGTTCTTC	CASSQRRREGDEQFF
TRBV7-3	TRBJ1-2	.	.	TGTGCCAGCAGCTTAACACCCAGCGTATCCCATGGCTACACCTTC	CASSLTPSVSHGYTF
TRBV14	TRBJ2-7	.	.	TGTGCCAGCAGCCAACCCGGGACCGCGTCCTACGAGCAGTACTTC	CASSQPGTASYEQYF
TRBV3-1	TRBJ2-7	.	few	TGTGCCAGCAGCCATCAAGCAGGGTACGAGCAGTACTTC	CASSHQAGYEQYF
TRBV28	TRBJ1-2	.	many	TGTGCCAGCAGTTTAGGGCCCCCTCGGCAGGTCGACACCTTC	CASSLGPPRQVDTF
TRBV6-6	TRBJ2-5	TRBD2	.	TGTGCCAGCAAAACTAGCGGGGGAATAGGAGAGACCCAGTACTTC	CASKTSGGIGETQYF
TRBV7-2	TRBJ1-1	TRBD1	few	TGTGCCAGCGGCCCGCCGGGACAGGGTGGTTTCTTT	CASGPPGQGGFF
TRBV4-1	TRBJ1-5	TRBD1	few	TGCGCCAGCAGCCCTATGGGACAGCAGCCCCAGCATTTT	CASSPMGQQPQHF
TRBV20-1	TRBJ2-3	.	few	TGCAGTGCTAGAGAGCCCTTAGGCGGCTCTGATACGCAGTATTTT	CSAREPLGGSDTQYF
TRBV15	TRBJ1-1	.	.	TGTGCCACCAGCGGAACGAGGGGGAACACTGAAGCTTTCTTT	CATSGTRGNTEAFF
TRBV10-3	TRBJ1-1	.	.	TGTGCCATCAGTGCCTCGGACGGGGATACTGAAGCTTTCTTT	CAISASDGDTEAFF
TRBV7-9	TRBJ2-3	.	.	TGTGCCAGCAGCCTTCCGGGATCAGAGAATACAGATACGCAGTATTTT	CASSLPGSENTDTQYF
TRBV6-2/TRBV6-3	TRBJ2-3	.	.	TGTGCCAGCAGTTACTCGGACCACTTGGCGCAGTATTTT	CASSYSDHLAQYF
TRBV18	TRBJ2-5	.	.	TGTGCCAGCTCACGAGACAGGCAAGAGACCCAGGACTTC	CASSRDRQETQDF
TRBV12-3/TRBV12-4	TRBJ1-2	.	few	TGTGCCAGCAGTTCTGAGACAGAGAACTATGGCTACACCTTC	CASSSETENYGYTF
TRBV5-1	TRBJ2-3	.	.	TGCGCCAGCAGGATGACCAGCGATACGCAGTATTTT	CASRMTSDTQYF
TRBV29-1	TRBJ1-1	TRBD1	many	TGCAGCGTTGTGATGGACAGGGGCTCCACTGAAGCTTTCTTT	CSVVMDRGSTEAFF
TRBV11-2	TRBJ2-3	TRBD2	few	TGTGCCAGCAGCTTAGATCTACTGGCGGGAGGAATCACAGATACGCAGTATTTT	CASSLDLLAGGITDTQYF
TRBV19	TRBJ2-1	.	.	TGTGCCAGTAGTGCCTCCGGGGCCCCCTACAATGAGCAGTTCTTC	CASSASGAPYNEQFF
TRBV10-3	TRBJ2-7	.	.	TGTGCCATCAGGACACCGAGCTCCTACGAGCAGTACTTC	CAIRTPSSYEQYF
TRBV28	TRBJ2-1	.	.	TGTGCTACAACCGGGGCCAGCTCCTACAATGAGCAGTTCTTC	CATTGASSYNEQFF
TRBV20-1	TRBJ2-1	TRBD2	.	TGCAGTGCTAGACCAGCGGGGCACAATGAGCAGTTCTTC	CSARPAGHNEQFF
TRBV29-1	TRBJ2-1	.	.	TGCAGCGCCGACAACCGGGCCCTACGGCAGTTCTTC	CSADNRALRQFF
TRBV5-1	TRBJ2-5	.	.	TGCGCCAGCAGCTTGGAGACTATAGGGGAGACCCAGTACTTC	CASSLETIGETQYF
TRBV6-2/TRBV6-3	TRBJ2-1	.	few	TGTGCCAGCAGTTACTCGACTTCTAGCCATGAGCAGTTCTTC	CASSYSTSSHEQFF
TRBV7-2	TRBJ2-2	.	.	TGTGCCAGCAGCTTAGAAAGGGCTACCGGGGAGCTGTTTTTT	CASSLERATGELFF
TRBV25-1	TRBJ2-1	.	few	TGTGCCAGCAGTGAAGCAGGGTTCTCCTACAATGAGCAGTTCTTC	CASSEAGFSYNEQFF
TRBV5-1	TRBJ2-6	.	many	TGCGCCAGCAGCTCCACGACGAGCTCTGGGGCCAACGTCCTGACTTTC	CASSSTTSSGANVLTF
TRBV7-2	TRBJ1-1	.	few	TGTGCCAGCAGCTTAGAATACGTGTACACTGAAGCTTTCTTT	CASSLEYVYTEAFF
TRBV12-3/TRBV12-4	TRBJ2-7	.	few	TGTGCCAGCAGTTTCGAACGGACTTCGAGCGAGCAGTACTTC	CASSFERTSSEQYF
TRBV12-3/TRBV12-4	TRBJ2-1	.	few	TGTGCCACCACTCACGGGGATGAGCAGTTCTTC	CATTHGDEQFF
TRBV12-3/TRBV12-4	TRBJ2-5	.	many	TGTGCCAGCAGTTTATGGGGTCTCCAAGAGACCCAGTACTTC	CASSLWGLQETQYF
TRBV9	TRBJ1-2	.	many	TGTGCCAGCAGCGTAGATGAGGGTTCCAACTATGGCTACACCTTC	CASSVDEGSNYGYTF
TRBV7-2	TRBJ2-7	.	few	TGTGCCAGCAGCTTACGCGTCGGGAGAACCTACGAGCAGTACTTC	CASSLRVGRTYEQYF
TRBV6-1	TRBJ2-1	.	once	TGTGCCAGCACTGGAGCGGTTCTCCCCTACAATGAGCAGTTCTTC	CASTGAVLPYNEQFF
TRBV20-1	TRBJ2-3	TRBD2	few	TGCAGTGCTAGAGATTCGAAGCGGGAGGGGTCAGATACGCAGTATTTT	CSARDSKREGSDTQYF
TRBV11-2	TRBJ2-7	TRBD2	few	TGTGCCAGCAGGGGAGGACTAGCGGGGACCTACGAGCAGTACTTC	CASRGGLAGTYEQYF
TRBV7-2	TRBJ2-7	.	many	TGTGCCAGCAGCTCATTACAGGGTTACGAGCAGTACTTC	CASSSLQGYEQYF
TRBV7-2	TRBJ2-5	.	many	TGTGCCAGCAGCTTTGATGGGCGGGGTTCCCAGTACTTC	CASSFDGRGSQYF
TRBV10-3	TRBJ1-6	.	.	TGTGCCATCAGTGACCCGGCGGATTCACCCCTCCACTTT	CAISDPADSPLHF
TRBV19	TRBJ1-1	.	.	TGTGCCAGTCGCCACCAATATTCAGCGAACACTGAAGCTTTCTTT	CASRHQYSANTEAFF
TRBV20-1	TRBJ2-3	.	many	TGCAGTGCTAGAGTAGGGTATGGAACAGATACGCAGTATTTT	CSARVGYGTDTQYF
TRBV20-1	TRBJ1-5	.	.	TGCAGTACTAGAGACTGGGAACATCAGCCCCAGCATTTT	CSTRDWEHQPQHF
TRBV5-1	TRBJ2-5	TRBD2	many	TGCGCCAGCAGCTTACAGACTAGCGGCCAAGAGACCCAGTACTTC	CASSLQTSGQETQYF
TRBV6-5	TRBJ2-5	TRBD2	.	TGTGCCAGCAGTTTCCCGACTAGCGGGGGACCCCCCCGCACCCGGTACTTC	CASSFPTSGGPPRTRYF
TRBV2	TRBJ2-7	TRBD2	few	TGTGCCTGGAATGGGAGGGGAGTCTACGAGCAGTACTTC	CAWNGRGVYEQYF
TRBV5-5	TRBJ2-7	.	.	TGTGCCAGCAGCACCAGGACCTACGAGCAGTACTTC	CASSTRTYEQYF